The 12 T cell receptor beta chains in this list originate from one sample, sequenced in a study of CD8 T cells in Susac syndrome. Random hexamers were used to reverse transcribe roughly 0.45 to 1 ug of RNA. TCRdb redid the calling of the immunoSEQ multiplex PCR reads with MiXCR, one entry per CDR3 protein. This table has 150,000 to 200,000 distinct CDR3 sequences, more than 90% appearing once. Sequenced material: CD4+ T cells from PBMCs. Receptors originate from a human donor in good health.

V usage is TRBV29-1 and J usage is TRBJ2-1, with TRBD1 matching 9 bases. The germline V gene encodes CDR1 SQVTM and CDR2 ANQGSEA. The CDR3 runs 12 residues. V lost 7 bases to trimming and J lost 9 bases; unmatched junction nucleotides: 7. CDR3 DNA sequence: TGCAGCGGATACAGGGGGCGGAGTGAGCAGTTCTTC. Translation gives CSGYRGRSEQFF.

The V and J genes are TRBV27 and TRBJ2-1; 10 bases are shared with TRBD2. Germline values: CDR1 MNHEY, CDR2 SMNVEV (reference sequence). The CDR3 is made up of 14 amino acids. With V trimmed by 7 bases and J by 9 bases, 9 bases remained unmatched. CDR3 amino acids: CASTLSGGRSEQFF. Written as DNA, the CDR3 is TGTGCCAGCACTCTTAGCGGGGGGAGGAGTGAGCAGTTCTTC.

The chain joins TRBV3-1 to TRBJ1-1, with D hard to call. The CDR3 consists of 12 residues. V dropped 1 base and J dropped 6 bases, with 6 bases sitting between them. CDR1 LGHDT and CDR2 YNNKEL come from the germline V gene (reference sequence). As DNA, the CDR3 is TGTGCCAGCAGCCAAGGGCCGGCTGAAGCTTTCTTT. It is translated as CASSQGPAEAFF. Filled out from reference TRBV3-1 and TRBJ1-1, the complete variable domain reads DTAVSQTPKYLVTQMGNDKSIKCEQNLGHDTMYWYKQDSKKFLKIMFSYNNKELIINETVPNRFSPKSPDKAHLNLHINSLELGDSAVYFCASSQGPAEAFFGQGTRLTVV.

V and J are TRBV14 and TRBJ2-3; unclear D gene. The germline V gene encodes CDR1 SGHDN and CDR2 FVKESK. V lost 4 bases to trimming and J lost 7 bases, with 9 bases between them. This CDR3 has 12 residues. CDR3 coding DNA: TGTGCCAGCAGCCCTCGTGGGTATACGCAGTATTTT. Its translation: CASSPRGYTQYF.

The chain employs TRBV2 and TRBJ2-3; D possibly matches TRBD1 or TRBD2 (6 bases each). With 6 bases removed from V and 2 bases from J, the gap between germline ends came to 9 bases. In germline, CDR1 is SNHLY, CDR2 FYNNEI. The CDR3 runs 13 residues. CDR3 in amino acids: CASRGGHTDTQYF. CDR3 nucleotide sequence: TGTGCCAGCAGAGGGGGGCACACAGATACGCAGTATTTT.

This clonotype has a single count. Here the CDR3 reads CASSFLDRGKKSNQPQHF. The CDR3 bases are TGTGCCAGCAGTTTTCTTGACAGGGGGAAGAAGAGCAATCAGCCCCAGCATTTT. The chain couples TRBV28 to TRBJ1-5; TRBD1 aligns across 9 bases. This CDR3 is 18 amino acids long. Trimming took 3 bases from V and 1 from J; bases not matched to a gene: 10. Germline V lookup: CDR1 MDHEN, CDR2 SYDVKM.

Notes on this clonotype: The junction differs from germline at one of its ends, possibly a read error. J is TRBJ1-1 and V is TRBV9; tentative D call: TRBD1 (6 bases). CDR3 length: 14 residues. The germline V gene encodes CDR1 SGDLS and CDR2 YYNGEE. This CDR3 reads CANSVTGMNTEAFF. CDR3 nucleotides: TGTGCCAACAGCGTGACAGGCATGAACACTGAAGCTTTCTTT.

The chain combines TRBV15 with TRBJ2-2; D possibly corresponds to TRBD1 (6 bases). The CDR3 sequence is 16 residues long. V lost 2 bases, J lost 1 base, and 11 bases lay in between. CDR1 is LNHNV and CDR2 is YYDKDF in the germline V gene (reference sequence). CDR3 sequence (DNA): TGTGCCACCAGCAGAAGGGACAACAAGAACACCGGGGAGCTGTTTTTT. Translated, it gives CATSRRDNKNTGELFF.

J is TRBJ1-1 and V is TRBV3-1, with a tentative D call TRBD1 (6 bases). The germline V and J ends were trimmed by 2 bases and 1 base, with 8 bases remaining between them. CDR3 length equals 14 residues. Germline loops: CDR1 LGHDT, CDR2 YNNKEL (reference sequence). CDR3 bases: TGTGCCAGCAGCCAATCCAGGGGGAACACTGAAGCTTTCTTT. Its protein product is CASSQSRGNTEAFF.

The chain couples TRBV7-9 to TRBJ2-5; 10 bases align to TRBD2. Germline values: CDR1 SEHNR, CDR2 FQNEAQ (reference sequence). The CDR3 runs 14 residues. V trimming: 5 bases; J trimming: 5 bases; junction bases outside the gene matches: 5. The CDR3 spells CASSRGLALETQYF. The CDR3 DNA sequence: TGTGCCAGCAGCCGGGGACTAGCGCTGGAGACCCAGTACTTC.

CDR3 loop: CASSMATGPPETQYF. The CDR3 DNA sequence: TGTGCCAGTAGTATGGCGACAGGGCCCCCAGAGACCCAGTACTTC. The genes are TRBV19 and TRBJ2-5; 7 bases align to TRBD1. J gave up 4 bases and V 3 bases, and 8 bases lay outside the gene matches. The germline CDR1 and CDR2 sequences are LNHDA and SQIVND (reference sequence). This CDR3 contains 15 residues.

V gene TRBV21-1 combines with J gene TRBJ1-4. TRBV21-1 is assigned pseudogene status. CDR3 length equals 17 residues. CDR3 protein: CASSRQYRDPPAEKLFF. The CDR3 DNA reads TGTGCCAGCAGCAGACAATACAGGGACCCTCCGGCTGAAAAACTGTTTTTT.